This TCR beta chain was profiled in a study of blood T cell repertoires in COVID-19. Whole-study context: Samples taken during acute and convalescent COVID-19 were collected in the United States, Italy and Spain. Sample material is recorded as cDNA or gDNA derived from T cells, B-cell-depleted T cells, or PBMCs.

J was trimmed by 0 bases and V by 1 base; bases with no gene match: 2. CDR3 length: 15 residues. CDR1 and CDR2 (germline): SGHKS, YYEKEE (reference sequence). The authors' processing: How many nucleated cells were present was estimated from reference gene primer amplification. Some clones are missing from TCRdb's copy, which holds only in-frame ones; the method was immunoSEQ multiplex PCR. That table furnishes V, J and clone size, whereas the DNA furnished D and trimming. This sample has about 380,000 clones, with nearly 90% found just once. This chain connects TRBV5-5 to TRBJ2-7; 9 nucleotides line up with TRBD2. The clonotype originates from a man younger than 35 with active or convalescent COVID-19. Sequencing was carried out using peripheral blood. The CDR3 is CASSLTSGFSYEQYF. The DNA for the CDR3 is TGTGCCAGCAGCTTGACTAGCGGGTTCTCCTACGAGCAGTACTTC. Filled out from reference TRBV5-5 and TRBJ2-7, the complete variable domain reads DAGVTQSPTHLIKTRGQQVTLRCSPISGHKSVSWYQQVLGQGPQFIFQYYEKEERGRGNFPDRFSARQFPNYSSELNVNALLLGDSALYLCASSLTSGFSYEQYFGPGTRLTVT.